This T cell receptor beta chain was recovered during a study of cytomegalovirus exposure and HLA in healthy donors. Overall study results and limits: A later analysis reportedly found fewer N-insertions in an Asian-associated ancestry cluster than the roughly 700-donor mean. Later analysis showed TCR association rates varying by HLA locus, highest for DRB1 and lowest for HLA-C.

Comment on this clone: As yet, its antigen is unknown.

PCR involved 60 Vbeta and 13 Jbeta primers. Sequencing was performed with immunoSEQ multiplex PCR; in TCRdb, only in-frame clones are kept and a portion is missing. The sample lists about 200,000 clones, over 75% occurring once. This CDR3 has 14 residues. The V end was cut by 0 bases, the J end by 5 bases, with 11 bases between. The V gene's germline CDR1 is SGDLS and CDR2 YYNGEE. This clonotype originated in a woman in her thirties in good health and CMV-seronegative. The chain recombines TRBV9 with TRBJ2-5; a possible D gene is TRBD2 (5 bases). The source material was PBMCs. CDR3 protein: CASSVDPSHETQYF. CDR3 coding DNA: TGTGCCAGCAGCGTAGACCCTAGCCATGAGACCCAGTACTTC.